The rows below give T cell receptor beta chains drawn from one sample of a study of cytomegalovirus exposure and HLA in healthy donors. Generated by immunoSEQ multiplex PCR, the TCRdb table keeps only in-frame clones and is missing some. The sample spans 150,000 or so clones; the ten largest clones claim roughly 1.6%. The specimen sequenced was PBMCs. These receptors were obtained from a woman aged 45-59 years in good health and CMV-seronegative. Both conserved end residues are part of each CDR3. The order of the fields is J gene, V gene, D gene, CDR3 protein, CDR3 DNA. D genes are given only for firm matches.

j_gene: TRBJ1-5
v_gene: TRBV6-1
d_gene: NA
CDR3aa: CASSQGGGHQPQHF
CDR3nt: TGTGCCAGCAGCCAGGGTGGCGGTCATCAGCCCCAGCATTTT

j_gene: TRBJ1-1
v_gene: TRBV5-6
d_gene: NA
CDR3aa: CASTPKGFPEAFF
CDR3nt: TGTGCCAGCACCCCGAAGGGGTTCCCCGAAGCTTTCTTT

j_gene: TRBJ2-7
v_gene: TRBV6-5
d_gene: NA
CDR3aa: CASSRDRLGYEQYF
CDR3nt: TGTGCCAGCAGCCGTGACAGGCTTGGCTACGAGCAGTACTTC

j_gene: TRBJ2-7
v_gene: TRBV30
d_gene: NA
CDR3aa: CAWQGIYEQYF
CDR3nt: TGTGCCTGGCAGGGGATCTACGAGCAGTACTTC

j_gene: TRBJ1-5
v_gene: TRBV9
d_gene: NA
CDR3aa: CASSVTHDSNQPQHF
CDR3nt: TGTGCCAGCAGCGTTACTCATGATAGCAATCAGCCCCAGCATTTT

j_gene: TRBJ2-3
v_gene: TRBV5-6
d_gene: TRBD1
CDR3aa: CASSSPHRGGTDTQYF
CDR3nt: TGTGCCAGCAGCTCGCCCCACAGGGGAGGCACAGATACGCAGTATTTT

j_gene: TRBJ2-1
v_gene: TRBV4-1
d_gene: NA
CDR3aa: CASSQATGLAQFF
CDR3nt: TGCGCCAGCAGCCAAGCAACCGGGCTAGCACAGTTCTTC

j_gene: TRBJ1-1
v_gene: TRBV27
d_gene: TRBD1
CDR3aa: CASSSYRGSTEAFF
CDR3nt: TGTGCCAGCAGTTCCTACAGGGGCTCCACTGAAGCTTTCTTT

j_gene: TRBJ2-7
v_gene: TRBV5-1
d_gene: NA
CDR3aa: CASSLASDLTEQYF
CDR3nt: TGCGCCAGCAGCTTGGCCTCGGACTTGACGGAGCAGTACTTC

j_gene: TRBJ2-6
v_gene: TRBV10-3
d_gene: TRBD2
CDR3aa: CAIRREVAGALSGANVLTF
CDR3nt: TGTGCCATCAGACGGGAGGTAGCGGGGGCCCTCTCTGGGGCCAACGTCCTGACTTTC

j_gene: TRBJ2-7
v_gene: TRBV4-2
d_gene: NA
CDR3aa: CASSHHATGSSYEQYF
CDR3nt: TGTGCCAGCAGCCATCACGCGACGGGGAGCTCCTACGAGCAGTACTTC

j_gene: TRBJ1-4
v_gene: TRBV5-1
d_gene: TRBD1
CDR3aa: CASSLSNPGQGANNEKLFF
CDR3nt: TGCGCCAGCAGCTTATCTAACCCGGGACAGGGGGCTAATAATGAAAAACTGTTTTTT

j_gene: TRBJ2-7
v_gene: TRBV30
d_gene: NA
CDR3aa: CAWKAGLIYEQYF
CDR3nt: TGTGCCTGGAAGGCGGGACTGATATACGAGCAGTACTTC

j_gene: TRBJ1-5
v_gene: TRBV18
d_gene: NA
CDR3aa: CASSDTVLSNQPQHF
CDR3nt: TGTGCCAGCTCCGACACAGTGCTTAGCAATCAGCCCCAGCATTTT

j_gene: TRBJ1-1
v_gene: TRBV15
d_gene: NA
CDR3aa: CATSDLGGKEEAFF
CDR3nt: TGTGCCACCAGCGACTTAGGGGGAAAGGAGGAAGCTTTCTTT

j_gene: TRBJ2-2
v_gene: TRBV9
d_gene: NA
CDR3aa: CASSPWTENTGELFF
CDR3nt: TGTGCCAGCAGCCCCTGGACAGAGAACACCGGGGAGCTGTTTTTT

j_gene: TRBJ2-7
v_gene: TRBV5-8
d_gene: NA
CDR3aa: CASSLAGGRSYEQYF
CDR3nt: TGTGCCAGCAGCTTGGCCGGAGGGCGCTCCTACGAGCAGTACTTC

j_gene: TRBJ2-3
v_gene: TRBV6-4
d_gene: NA
CDR3aa: CASSETAGDGDTDTQYF
CDR3nt: TGTGCCAGCAGTGAGACGGCAGGGGATGGGGATACAGATACGCAGTATTTT

j_gene: TRBJ1-3
v_gene: TRBV30
d_gene: TRBD1
CDR3aa: CAWSEGTSGGPGNTIYF
CDR3nt: TGTGCCTGGAGTGAGGGAACGTCAGGGGGCCCTGGAAACACCATATATTTT

j_gene: TRBJ1-6
v_gene: TRBV9
d_gene: NA
CDR3aa: CASSVGETGDSPLHF
CDR3nt: TGTGCCAGCAGCGTAGGAGAGACAGGAGATTCACCCCTCCACTTT

j_gene: TRBJ2-3
v_gene: TRBV29-1
d_gene: NA
CDR3aa: CSGTGQGGDTQYF
CDR3nt: TGCAGCGGGACTGGACAGGGAGGGGATACGCAGTATTTT

j_gene: TRBJ2-5
v_gene: TRBV4-2
d_gene: NA
CDR3aa: CASSQDVEWETQYF
CDR3nt: TGTGCCAGCAGCCAAGATGTAGAATGGGAGACCCAGTACTTC

j_gene: TRBJ2-7
v_gene: TRBV7-2
d_gene: TRBD2
CDR3aa: CASSLSTLAGGFSYEQYF
CDR3nt: TGTGCCAGCAGCTTATCCACGCTAGCGGGAGGGTTCTCCTACGAGCAGTACTTC

j_gene: TRBJ2-3
v_gene: TRBV27
d_gene: TRBD2
CDR3aa: CASSFRRTSGGADTQYF
CDR3nt: TGTGCCAGCAGTTTCCGCCGGACTAGCGGGGGAGCAGATACGCAGTATTTT

j_gene: TRBJ1-5
v_gene: TRBV4-1
d_gene: NA
CDR3aa: CASSQQLGVVQPQHF
CDR3nt: TGCGCCAGCAGCCAACAACTCGGGGTTGTGCAGCCCCAGCATTTT

j_gene: TRBJ2-7
v_gene: TRBV27
d_gene: NA
CDR3aa: CASRPRLEWEQYF
CDR3nt: TGTGCCAGCAGGCCGCGACTAGAGTGGGAGCAGTACTTC

j_gene: TRBJ2-7
v_gene: TRBV5-1
d_gene: TRBD2
CDR3aa: CASSLVSSGSYEQYF
CDR3nt: TGCGCCAGCAGCTTGGTTTCTAGCGGCTCCTACGAGCAGTACTTC

j_gene: TRBJ1-4
v_gene: TRBV5-4
d_gene: NA
CDR3aa: CASSLAAHEKLFF
CDR3nt: TGTGCCAGCAGCTTGGCCGCGCATGAAAAACTGTTTTTT

j_gene: TRBJ2-3
v_gene: TRBV5-1
d_gene: NA
CDR3aa: CASDTRGPDTQYF
CDR3nt: TGCGCCAGCGACACTCGAGGGCCAGATACGCAGTATTTT

j_gene: TRBJ2-3
v_gene: TRBV6-1
d_gene: TRBD1
CDR3aa: CASGTGTGRTDTQYF
CDR3nt: TGTGCCAGCGGAACCGGGACAGGACGCACAGATACGCAGTATTTT

j_gene: TRBJ1-2
v_gene: TRBV18
d_gene: NA
CDR3aa: CASSVVPGEGYGYTF
CDR3nt: TGTGCCAGCTCAGTAGTCCCGGGAGAAGGGTATGGCTACACCTTC

j_gene: TRBJ2-7
v_gene: TRBV27
d_gene: TRBD2
CDR3aa: CASSPQLAGLGEQYF
CDR3nt: TGTGCCAGCAGTCCTCAACTAGCGGGGTTGGGCGAGCAGTACTTC

j_gene: TRBJ1-5
v_gene: TRBV7-3
d_gene: NA
CDR3aa: CASSQGLDQPQHF
CDR3nt: TGTGCCAGCAGCCAGGGCCTTGATCAGCCCCAGCATTTT

j_gene: TRBJ2-2
v_gene: TRBV27
d_gene: TRBD2
CDR3aa: CASSLKGLAGGNTGELFF
CDR3nt: TGTGCCAGCAGTTTAAAGGGGCTAGCGGGGGGTAACACCGGGGAGCTGTTTTTT

j_gene: TRBJ2-7
v_gene: TRBV27
d_gene: NA
CDR3aa: CASSLQGGYEQYF
CDR3nt: TGTGCCAGCAGTTTACAGGGGGGCTACGAGCAGTACTTC

j_gene: TRBJ1-1
v_gene: TRBV2
d_gene: NA
CDR3aa: CASSPTTGTPEAFF
CDR3nt: TGTGCCAGCAGTCCTACGACGGGAACCCCTGAAGCTTTCTTT

j_gene: TRBJ1-5
v_gene: TRBV9
d_gene: TRBD1
CDR3aa: CASSVQGQGSGQPQHF
CDR3nt: TGTGCCAGCAGCGTACAGGGACAGGGTTCGGGTCAGCCCCAGCATTTT

j_gene: TRBJ2-7
v_gene: TRBV6-1
d_gene: TRBD1
CDR3aa: CASSGRDRGGYEQYF
CDR3nt: TGTGCCAGCAGTGGCCGGGACAGAGGTGGGTACGAGCAGTACTTC

j_gene: TRBJ1-5
v_gene: TRBV11-2
d_gene: NA
CDR3aa: CASSLDRKGHPQHF
CDR3nt: TGTGCCAGCAGCTTAGATCGAAAGGGGCATCCCCAGCATTTT

j_gene: TRBJ2-5
v_gene: TRBV7-9
d_gene: NA
CDR3aa: CASSLERGGGETQYF
CDR3nt: TGTGCCAGCAGCTTAGAGAGGGGAGGTGGAGAGACCCAGTACTTC

j_gene: TRBJ2-5
v_gene: TRBV7-2
d_gene: NA
CDR3aa: CASSLQTAHQETQYF
CDR3nt: TGTGCCAGCAGCCTCCAAACCGCGCACCAAGAGACCCAGTACTTC